A single sample gave rise to the 13 T cell receptor beta chains below, sequenced in a study of glioma-infiltrating T cells. TCR alpha and beta CDR3 regions were amplified from RNA using iRepertoire nested multiplex PCR. TCRdb re-called the multiplex PCR reads through MiXCR, storing one row per CDR3 protein. The sample consists of about 130,000 distinct CDR3 sequences, about 25% of them appearing once. Material: glioma tissue, nonneoplastic brain tissue, or PBMCs (not recorded which). Receptor source: a human donor with low-grade glioma or glioblastoma, undergoing nonglioma brain surgery, or in good health (not recorded which).

The sample holds many counts of this clonotype. CDR3 region: CASSVTGEANYGYTF. Here the CDR3 DNA reads TGTGCCAGCAGTGTTACAGGGGAAGCTAACTATGGCTACACCTTC. The V and J genes are TRBV25-1 and TRBJ1-2, with TRBD1 identical over 7 bases. The CDR3 has 15 residues. Germline V CDR1 and CDR2: MGHDK, SYGVNS. J gave up 0 bases and V 4 bases, and 5 bases lay outside the gene matches.

This clonotype occurred a few times. The rearrangement links TRBV20-1 to TRBJ2-1, with 10 positions matching TRBD2. In germline, CDR1 is DFQATT, CDR2 SNEGSKA (reference sequence). V lost 6 bases and J lost 9; bases outside the gene matches: 8. The CDR3 spans 13 residues. CDR3 DNA: TGCAGTGCCCAGTTAGCGGGGGGCGGTGAGCAGTTCTTC. Encoded protein: CSAQLAGGGEQFF.

This clonotype was observed a handful of times. The chain couples TRBV14 to TRBJ2-1; 9 positions agree with TRBD2. V lost 1 base to trimming and J lost 7 bases; unmatched junction nucleotides: 8. Germline V gene sequence: CDR1 SGHDN, CDR2 FVKESK. The CDR3 is 16 residues long. CDR3 sequence (DNA): TGTGCCAGCAGCCAAGCGCGGGGGGGCCACTGGAATGAGCAGTTCTTC. It encodes CASSQARGGHWNEQFF.

The genes are TRBV5-1 and TRBJ2-1; D is unresolved. Trimming left V 3 bases short and J 0 bases short, with 10 bases between. Germline values: CDR1 SGHRS, CDR2 YFSETQ. CDR3 length equals 15 residues. CDR3 residues: CASSSMTASYNEQFF. The CDR3 coding sequence is TGCGCCAGCAGCTCCATGACTGCCTCCTACAATGAGCAGTTCTTC.

This clonotype was seen a handful of times. The rearrangement uses TRBV4-2 and TRBJ1-2; D might be TRBD1 (6 bases). Trimming took 1 base from V and 11 from J, leaving 14 bases between them. Per the germline V gene, CDR1 is LGHNA and CDR2 is YNFKEQ. The CDR3 is made up of 13 amino acids. The DNA for the CDR3 is TGTGCCAGCAGCCAAGGCCATAGGGGGGATTACACCTTC. Translation: CASSQGHRGDYTF.

The V and J genes are TRBV19 and TRBJ1-1; a weak D match, TRBD1 (6 bases). The CDR3 contains 14 residues. Trimming shortened V by 8 bases and J by 0 bases, and 13 bases separated the two germline ends. Germline lookup yields CDR1 LNHDA and CDR2 SQIVND (reference sequence). CDR3 loop: CASRDTTLNTEAFF. CDR3 DNA sequence: TGTGCCAGTCGGGACACCACATTGAACACTGAAGCTTTCTTT.

Many counts were recorded for this clonotype. This chain links TRBV7-2 with TRBJ2-1; no clear D gene. There are 15 residues in the CDR3. Germline-derived CDR1 and CDR2 are SGHTA and FQGNSA. V was clipped by 5 bases and J by 3 bases, with 14 bases between them. The CDR3 DNA follows: TGTGCCAGCAGCGTTTTAAGGAGCGACTACAATGAGCAGTTCTTC. It translates to CASSVLRSDYNEQFF.

Comments on this clonotype: A clone one base away is much larger, so this may be a read error. This rearrangement joins TRBV6-5 to TRBJ1-1, with a tentative D call TRBD1 (5 bases). Germline CDR1 reads MNHEY; CDR2 reads SVGAGI. The CDR3 totals 15 residues. V lost 0 bases to trimming and J lost 7 bases, with 15 bases between them. The CDR3, as DNA: TGTGCCAGCAGTTACTCTAGAGTCCCAGGGATTGAAGCTTTCTTT. It translates to CASSYSRVPGIEAFF.

This clonotype has ten or more counts. The chain carries TRBV28 and TRBJ1-2; TRBD1 might be the D (5 bases). Deletions cut 6 bases from V and 8 bases from J, with 13 bases between. The CDR3 is 12 residues long. The germline V gene has CDR1 MDHEN and CDR2 SYDVKM. In DNA, the CDR3 is TGTGCCAGCAGGGGATCGGGGCTCGGCTACACCTTC. Its protein product is CASRGSGLGYTF.

This clonotype appeared a few times. J is TRBJ1-6 and V is TRBV20-1; possibly TRBD1 for D (5 bases). Trimming left V 5 bases short and J 9 bases short, with 29 bases between. This CDR3 has 18 residues. Germline V gives CDR1 DFQATT, CDR2 SNEGSKA (reference sequence). The CDR3 region is CSASPTGGRARWISPLHF. The CDR3 DNA sequence: TGCAGTGCTTCCCCTACGGGGGGAAGGGCCCGGTGGATTTCACCCCTCCACTTT.

This clonotype is a singleton in its sample. The chain joins TRBV20-1 to TRBJ1-2, with TRBD1 as a possible D gene (6 bases). V shed 0 bases and J shed 8 bases, with 19 bases lying between them. Looked up from germline, CDR1 is DFQATT and CDR2 is SNEGSKA (reference sequence). CDR3 length: 15 amino acids. CDR3 DNA sequence: TGCAGTGCTAGAGATAAATACAGGGCGCCGTTGGGCTACACCTTC. This gives the protein CSARDKYRAPLGYTF.

The table lists this clonotype with a few counts. The gene calls are TRBV15 and TRBJ2-1; 9 bases are shared with TRBD1. The CDR3 covers 15 residues. V trimming: 4 bases; J trimming: 9 bases; junction bases outside the gene matches: 10. The germline V gene encodes CDR1 LNHNV and CDR2 YYDKDF (reference sequence). Here the CDR3 DNA reads TGTGCCACCAGCACTCCGGGACAGGGTTTCCGTGAGCAGTTCTTC. It is translated as CATSTPGQGFREQFF.

There are many counts of this clonotype. The V gene is TRBV20-1, the J gene TRBJ1-2; D is unresolved. Germline CDR1 is DFQATT and CDR2 is SNEGSKA (reference sequence). This CDR3 spans 13 amino acids. V lost 3 bases, J lost 3 bases, and 11 bases lay in between. The CDR3, as DNA: TGCAGTGCTAGTCGGGTCAGCCACTATGGCTACACCTTC. Its translation is CSASRVSHYGYTF.